This note documents a single TCR beta chain sequence. The clone's antigen remains unknown. There are no base qualities to consult, and no much larger clone falls within one base. The data belong to a study of blood T cell repertoires in COVID-19 (dated by TCRdb to about 2020). Background on the whole study: Samples covering the acute and convalescent phases of COVID-19 were provided by collaborators in the United States, Italy and Spain. The dataset comprised deeply sampled blood TCRbeta repertoires from subjects exposed to, actively infected with, or recovered from COVID-19. The material from the prospective study consisted of cDNA or gDNA derived from T cells, B-cell-depleted T cells, or PBMCs. Sample metadata almost always included a de-identified subject ID, COVID-19 status, age in years and sex. The repertoires were released in a freely available public database meant as a resource for research on the immune response to SARS-CoV-2. The samples were drawn from two sources: the first 160 participants of the ongoing ImmuneRACE study, and over 1,000 subjects contributed by 6 global collaborators. Where HLA class I and class II types were available, the types were taken from metadata supplied by the sample provider, not from assay-based typing.

Whole blood was collected in K2EDTA tubes by collaborating institutions according to the institutions' own protocols. For TCRbeta analysis, collaborators shipped samples in one of three forms: frozen whole blood, isolated PBMCs, or DNA extracted from either of those sample types. The immunoSEQ Assay, a bias-controlled multiplex PCR, was used to amplify TCRbeta CDR3 regions from genomic DNA. The original methods were these. Within the assay, amplification of reference gene primers was used to estimate how many nucleated cells each sample contained. To quantify the absolute abundance of each unique TCRbeta CDR3 rearrangement, sequence reads were collapsed and filtered. Productive Simpson clonality was computed per sample as the square root of Simpson's diversity index over productive rearrangements. TCRdb took over this immuneACCESS table, retaining in-frame rearrangements with V and J assigned. Such tables are incomplete; in checked studies, under half of the missing clones stem from an unresolved V gene, and the remainder is unexplained. From that table come the V and J calls and clone size; the DNA was used to work out D and trimming. A total of about 97,000 clones appear in this sample, approximately 90% of them only once. The biggest ten clones account for 15% of the sample.

V lost 6 bases and J lost 1 base; the stretch between them is 13 bases long. Measured from the cysteine to the phenylalanine, the CDR3 is 15 residues long. Left in the record is the CDR3 DNA by itself, 45 bases read in frame from the first base. The germline V gene provides CDR1 MNHEY and CDR2 SVGEGT. The study at large found these results: The quantity of clinical and demographic metadata differed by source and by participant and was supplied without curation.

In this chain, TRBV6-2 or TRBV6-3 is recombined with TRBJ2-1; 7 matching bases give a weak D call of TRBD2. Sequenced sample: peripheral blood. The TCR sequence derives from a human donor in a cohort sampled during active COVID-19. This receptor has the CDR3 CASSGGGGSYNEQFF. The nucleotide sequence is given as TGTGCCAGCAGCGGAGGGGGAGGGTCCTACAATGAGCAGTTCTTC.